A single sample is the source of the 27 T cell receptor beta chains below, sequenced in a study of vaccination and CD4 T cells after COVID-19. The treatment here: approximately 9-day PBMC culture with coronavirus spike peptide pools or control peptides (ViraFEST assay). Antigens for these TCRs are unknown. Once obtained from cultured CD4+ T cells, the DNA was sequenced using the Oncomine TCR Beta short-read assay. Each CDR3 protein gets one entry after TCRdb re-called the PCR reads with MiXCR. This repertoire shows about 13,000 distinct CDR3 sequences, roughly 45% found once; its top ten account for 7.8%. Here the sequenced sample was CD4+ T cells from blood, cultured in vitro, taken after SARS-CoV-2 vaccination. These receptor sequences come from a human donor who had recovered from COVID-19.

The chain employs TRBV20-1 and TRBJ2-1; 11 bases map to TRBD2. Trimming at V came to 6 bases and at J to 6 bases, leaving 16 bases not matched to a gene. Germline V gives CDR1 DFQATT, CDR2 SNEGSKA (reference sequence). This CDR3 has 17 residues. CDR3 sequence: CSADPNSGRVRGNEQFF. CDR3 nucleotide sequence: TGCAGTGCGGATCCCAATAGCGGGAGGGTTAGAGGCAATGAGCAGTTCTTC.

The rearrangement links TRBV15 to TRBJ2-3; D is uncertain. Per the germline V gene, CDR1 is LNHNV and CDR2 is YYDKDF (reference sequence). V was pared by 3 bases and J by 1 base, with 17 bases between. This CDR3 comprises 17 residues. The CDR3 loop is CATSRGYNPLGTDTQYF. CDR3 nucleotides: TGTGCCACCAGCAGGGGATACAATCCCTTGGGCACAGATACGCAGTATTTT.

V and J are TRBV30 and TRBJ2-7, with TRBD1 identical over 9 bases. This CDR3 is 15 amino acids long. The germline V gene encodes CDR1 GTSNPN and CDR2 SVGIG (reference sequence). V shed 3 bases, J shed 2 bases, and the junction held 8 bases outside the gene matches. This chain's CDR3 is CAWRRGQGTTYEQYF. CDR3 in DNA: TGTGCCTGGAGGCGCGGACAGGGGACGACCTACGAGCAGTACTTC.

This sequence joins TRBV28 and TRBJ2-7; no firm D call. This CDR3 contains 11 residues. Germline V CDR1 and CDR2: MDHEN, SYDVKM. The germline V and J ends were trimmed by 7 bases and 4 bases, with 8 bases remaining between them. The CDR3 bases are TGTGCCAGCACTTTGGGTTACGAGCAGTACTTC. Translation gives CASTLGYEQYF.

V is TRBV28 and J is TRBJ1-1, with unresolved D. Germline lookup yields CDR1 MDHEN and CDR2 SYDVKM. V lost 6 bases and J 1 base, leaving 12 bases between the germline ends. The CDR3 has 14 amino acids. CDR3 in DNA: TGTGCCAGCAGGTGGTATGCGAGGAACACTGAAGCTTTCTTT. Its translation is CASRWYARNTEAFF.

The chain carries TRBV5-1 and TRBJ2-5; D gene uncertain. The CDR3 is 13 amino acids. CDR1 and CDR2 (germline): SGHRS, YFSETQ. V was pared by 2 bases and J by 3 bases, with 8 bases between. The CDR3 region has the DNA TGCGCCAGCAGCTTTCGACTGGAAGAGACCCAGTACTTC. Residues: CASSFRLEETQYF.

The chain links TRBV15 to TRBJ1-2; D not certain. The germline CDR1 and CDR2 sequences are LNHNV and YYDKDF (reference sequence). Trimming cost V 4 bases and J 1 base, with 4 bases left between them. The CDR3 runs 12 residues. The CDR3 bases are TGTGCCACCAGCACCAGTAACTATGGCTACACCTTC. Translating gives CATSTSNYGYTF.

This clonotype was picked up a small number of times. As DNA, the CDR3 is TGTGCCAGCAGTTACTCGAAAGGGCAGCTCAGCACTGAAGCTTTCTTT. Translation: CASSYSKGQLSTEAFF. V gene TRBV6-2 or TRBV6-3 combines with J gene TRBJ1-1; D not resolved. Germline CDR1 is MNHEY and CDR2 is SVGEGT. The CDR3 loop spans 16 amino acids. V dropped 0 bases and J dropped 4 bases, with 15 bases sitting between them.

The chain employs TRBV6-2 or TRBV6-3 and TRBJ2-1, with D maybe TRBD2 (5 bases). CDR1 is MNHEY, CDR2 SVGEGT, per germline. There are 14 residues in the CDR3. The V gene lost 7 bases and the J gene lost 6 bases, with 16 bases spanning the gap. The CDR3 coding sequence is TGTGCCAGCATCGGACTCCCGGGGTCCAATGAGCAGTTCTTC. Its translation is CASIGLPGSNEQFF.

J is TRBJ1-4 and V is TRBV20-1; 9 nucleotides match TRBD1. Trimming at V came to 5 bases and at J to 7 bases, leaving 5 bases not matched to a gene. The CDR3 sequence is 13 residues long. In germline, CDR1 is DFQATT, CDR2 SNEGSKA (reference sequence). The CDR3 reads CSAYDRGSEKLFF. For the CDR3, the DNA is TGCAGTGCTTATGACAGGGGGAGTGAAAAACTGTTTTTT.

The V and J genes are TRBV24-1 and TRBJ2-3, with TRBD2 identical over 9 bases. The trim removed 5 bases at V and 5 bases at J, leaving 7 bases unmatched. This CDR3 is 15 amino acids long. Germline-derived CDR1 and CDR2 are KGHDR and SFDVKD. CDR3 loop: CATSGGRLAVDTQYF. In nucleotides, the CDR3 is TGTGCCACCAGTGGGGGACGACTAGCGGTAGATACGCAGTATTTT.

The V call is TRBV6-4, the J call TRBJ2-3, with unresolved D. The germline V gene encodes CDR1 MRHNA and CDR2 SNTAGT. With 2 bases removed from V and 1 base from J, the gap between germline ends came to 4 bases. The CDR3 has 13 residues. The CDR3 sequence is CASSDTGTDTQYF. As DNA, the CDR3 is TGTGCCAGCAGTGACACAGGCACAGATACGCAGTATTTT.

This clonotype was detected only a few times. The chain is built from TRBV20-1 and TRBJ2-4, with D possibly matching TRBD2 (6 bases). Germline assignment: CDR1 DFQATT and CDR2 SNEGSKA (reference sequence). Trimming shortened V by 5 bases and J by 0 bases, and 17 bases separated the two germline ends. This CDR3 spans 16 amino acids. DNA of the CDR3: TGCAGTGCTGGCTCCGGGGGAAAACGAGCCAAAAACATTCAGTACTTC. As protein: CSAGSGGKRAKNIQYF.

The chain uses TRBV5-5 and TRBJ2-3, with TRBD2 as a possible D gene (5 bases). The germline CDR1 and CDR2 sequences are SGHKS and YYEKEE (reference sequence). This CDR3 contains 14 residues. V dropped 5 bases and J dropped 0 bases, with 10 bases sitting between them. CDR3 bases: TGTGCCAGCAGTGGCGGGTCTAGCACAGATACGCAGTATTTT. This translates into CASSGGSSTDTQYF.

The V gene is TRBV6-2 or TRBV6-3, the J gene TRBJ1-1, with 8 bases aligning to TRBD1. V shed 5 bases and J 2 bases; nucleotides not matched to a gene: 4. Germline lookup yields CDR1 MNHEY and CDR2 SVGEGT. The CDR3 sequence is 14 residues long. CDR3 DNA sequence: TGTGCCAGCAGTGATGGACAGGGCAACACTGAAGCTTTCTTT. Translation gives CASSDGQGNTEAFF.

The chain uses TRBV4-1 and TRBJ1-5; no reliable D call. Trimming removed 1 base at V and 2 bases at J, with 9 bases between. Per germline, CDR1 MGHRA and CDR2 YSYEKL. CDR3 length: 15 amino acids. CDR3 DNA sequence: TGCGCCAGCAGCCAAGTTGGCCTCCGCAATCAGCCCCAGCATTTT. Its translation: CASSQVGLRNQPQHF.

The V and J genes are TRBV7-2 and TRBJ1-4; D gene ambiguous. Trimming took off 1 base at V and 10 bases at J, with 10 bases between the two ends. Per germline, CDR1 SGHTA and CDR2 FQGNSA. The CDR3 spans 13 residues. The CDR3 loop reads CASSLVGGRKLFF. CDR3 DNA sequence: TGTGCCAGCAGCTTAGTCGGAGGGAGAAAACTGTTTTTT.

This chain joins TRBV20-1 and TRBJ2-3; TRBD2 matches at 10 bases. The junction had 10 bases not matched to a gene; V was cut back by 2 bases and J by 8 bases. Germline loops: CDR1 DFQATT, CDR2 SNEGSKA (reference sequence). The CDR3 spans 15 residues. CDR3 in amino acids: CSARNLAGERVTQYF. The CDR3 region has the DNA TGCAGTGCTAGAAACCTAGCGGGAGAAAGGGTTACGCAGTATTTT.

J is TRBJ2-3 and V is TRBV20-1; possible D gene TRBD1, 5 bases. The germline gives CDR1 DFQATT, CDR2 SNEGSKA (reference sequence). V was pared by 6 bases and J by 0 bases, with 10 bases between. This CDR3 region has 13 residues. The CDR3 DNA reads as TGCAGTGCCCCGCGACAGAGCACAGATACGCAGTATTTT. Translation gives CSAPRQSTDTQYF.

This clonotype was seen only a few times. The genes are TRBV21-1 and TRBJ2-5. TRBV21-1 is classified as a pseudogene. The CDR3 spans 14 residues. Here the CDR3 DNA reads TGTGCCAGCAGCAAAGAGGGGTACCAAGAGACCCAGTACTTC. The encoded protein is CASSKEGYQETQYF.

This clonotype was found a few times. The chain employs TRBV19 and TRBJ1-5, with D possibly being TRBD1 (6 bases). CDR3 length: 13 residues. The germline gives CDR1 LNHDA, CDR2 SQIVND (reference sequence). V lost 5 bases, J lost 6 bases, and 11 bases lay in between. The CDR3 DNA follows: TGTGCCAGTAGTGTACAGGGTGCTCAGCCCCAGCATTTT. It codes for CASSVQGAQPQHF.

By its share, this clonotype is large. This chain connects TRBV6-5 to TRBJ2-2; perhaps TRBD1 as D (5 bases). CDR3 length equals 18 residues. V was clipped by 2 bases and J by 3 bases, with 19 bases between them. The germline V gene has CDR1 MNHEY and CDR2 SVGAGI. The CDR3 spells CASSYRAGHLPDTGELFF. CDR3 DNA: TGTGCCAGCAGTTACCGCGCTGGACACCTCCCGGACACCGGGGAGCTGTTTTTT.

This clonotype was seen more than once but under ten times. The V gene is TRBV11-1, the J gene TRBJ2-7; 9 bases agree with TRBD2. V was pared by 4 bases and J by 5 bases, with 18 bases of the junction left unmatched. Germline V gives CDR1 SGHAT, CDR2 FQDESV (reference sequence). The CDR3 extends over 18 amino acids. The CDR3 DNA reads TGTGCCAGCAGCTCCCTTCTCGGGGAGGGGACTAGCCGGGACGAGCAGTACTTC. This translates into CASSSLLGEGTSRDEQYF.

The chain combines TRBV30 with TRBJ2-6, with D uncertain. This CDR3 comprises 15 residues. The germline V gene encodes CDR1 GTSNPN and CDR2 SVGIG (reference sequence). The V end lost 8 bases, the J end lost 1 base, and 15 bases lay between the germline ends. CDR3 coding DNA: TGTGCCCACCGCTATAGTAGATCTGGGGCCAACGTCCTGACTTTC. This gives the protein CAHRYSRSGANVLTF.

V and J are TRBV6-1 and TRBJ2-7; 7 bases match TRBD1. CDR3 length: 15 amino acids. V shed 6 bases and J 4 bases; nucleotides not matched to a gene: 12. Germline CDR1 MNHNS, CDR2 SASEGT. The CDR3, as DNA: TGTGCCAGCAGCGCTGGACAGGACGCTCAATACGAGCAGTACTTC. Protein sequence: CASSAGQDAQYEQYF.

The V and J genes are TRBV6-2 or TRBV6-3 and TRBJ2-5; 11 nucleotides agree with TRBD2. CDR1 MNHEY and CDR2 SVGEGT come from the germline V gene. This CDR3 region has 15 residues. V gave up 2 bases and J gave up 5 bases; unmatched junction bases: 4. The CDR3 sequence is CASSYGTSGWETQYF. The CDR3 nucleotides are TGTGCCAGCAGTTACGGGACTAGCGGATGGGAGACCCAGTACTTC.

This clonotype was seen a few times. The chain employs TRBV20-1 and TRBJ2-3; D possibly matches TRBD1 or TRBD2 (5 bases each). From germline, CDR1 is DFQATT and CDR2 SNEGSKA (reference sequence). The CDR3 spans 16 residues. Trimming stripped 1 base from V and 0 bases from J, with 14 bases between. The CDR3 DNA follows: TGCAGTGCTAGAGGCCACAGGAGACTAAGCACAGATACGCAGTATTTT. Its protein product is CSARGHRRLSTDTQYF.